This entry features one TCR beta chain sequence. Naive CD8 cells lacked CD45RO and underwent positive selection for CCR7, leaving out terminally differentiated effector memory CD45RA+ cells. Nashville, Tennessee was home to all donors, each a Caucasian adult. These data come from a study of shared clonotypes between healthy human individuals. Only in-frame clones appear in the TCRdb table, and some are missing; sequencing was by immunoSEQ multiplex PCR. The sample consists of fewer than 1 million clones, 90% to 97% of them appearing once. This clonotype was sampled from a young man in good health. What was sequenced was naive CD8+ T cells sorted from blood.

The CDR3, as DNA: TGTGCCAGCAGTTCAATTAGCGGGACCGACAATGAGCAGTTCTTC. The encoded protein is CASSSISGTDNEQFF. The chain is built from TRBV6-6 and TRBJ2-1, with 8 positions matching TRBD2. V lost 4 bases, J lost 5 bases, and 7 bases stayed unmatched. The CDR3 is 15 residues long. CDR1 is MNHNY, CDR2 SVGAGI, per germline (reference sequence).